The 27 T cell receptor beta chains below come from one sample, sequenced in a study of T cells in Graves' hyperthyroidism and ophthalmopathy. TCR beta CDR3 sequences were amplified from RNA transcripts. TCR CDR3 regions were first amplified by RT-PCR with HTBI primers. TCRdb re-analysed the multiplex PCR reads in MiXCR, keeping a single row per CDR3 protein. Of some 320,000 distinct CDR3 sequences listed, about an eighth are singletons. Sequencing was done on a sample of blood. These receptor sequences come from a woman aged 40-49 years with Graves' ophthalmopathy.

This clonotype occurred many times. The CDR3 region is CASSIVRGSEAFF. The CDR3 nucleotides are TGTGCCAGTAGTATAGTGAGAGGATCTGAAGCTTTCTTT. The rearrangement links TRBV19 to TRBJ1-1; no firm D call. Germline V gives CDR1 LNHDA, CDR2 SQIVND (reference sequence). The length of the CDR3 is 13 residues. V was trimmed by 1 base and J by 6 bases, leaving 9 bases between them.

This rearrangement joins TRBV24-1 to TRBJ2-1, with D tentatively TRBD1 or TRBD2 (6 bases each). This CDR3 is built from 16 residues. With 1 base removed from V and 0 bases from J, the gap between germline ends came to 9 bases. Germline V gene data show CDR1 as KGHDR and CDR2 as SFDVKD. The DNA of the CDR3 is TGTGCCACCAGTGATTTAGGGGGGTCCTCCTACAATGAGCAGTTCTTC. Translating it yields CATSDLGGSSYNEQFF.

There are many counts of this clonotype. The chain recombines TRBV20-1 with TRBJ2-1; tentatively, D is TRBD1 or TRBD2 (5 bases each). Trimming left V 1 base short and J 1 base short, with 14 bases between. This CDR3 spans 16 amino acids. CDR1 is DFQATT and CDR2 is SNEGSKA in the germline V gene (reference sequence). CDR3: CSARAPGRWSYNEQFF. CDR3 nucleotide sequence: TGCAGTGCTAGAGCACCGGGACGGTGGTCCTACAATGAGCAGTTCTTC.

The chain uses TRBV10-1 and TRBJ2-1, with 7 bases lining up with TRBD1. This CDR3 contains 21 residues. From germline, CDR1 is WNHNN and CDR2 SYGVQD (reference sequence). V shed 0 bases, J shed 15 bases, and the junction held 32 bases outside the gene matches. CDR3 region: CASSESTRTGDINRDRGKRFF. CDR3 nucleotide sequence: TGCGCCAGCAGTGAGTCGACAAGGACAGGCGATATCAACCGGGATCGGGGAAAACGGTTCTTC.

The gene calls are TRBV7-6 and TRBJ2-3; 14 nucleotides line up with TRBD2. The CDR3 spans 17 residues. With V trimmed by 4 bases and J by 1 base, 4 bases remained unmatched. In germline, CDR1 is SGHVS, CDR2 FNYEAQ. The CDR3 nucleotides are TGTGCCAGCAGCTCGGGACTAGCGGGGGATGGCACAGATACGCAGTATTTT. Translation gives CASSSGLAGDGTDTQYF. The full variable domain, in which reference TRBV7-6 and TRBJ2-3 provide the parts outside the CDR3, is GAGVSQSPRYKVTKRGQDVALRCDPISGHVSLYWYRQALGQGPEFLTYFNYEAQQDKSGLPNDRFSAERPEGSISTLTIQRTEQRDSAMYRCASSSGLAGDGTDTQYFGPGTRLTVL.

The J gene is TRBJ1-2, the V gene TRBV20-1; the D is unclear. Trimming took 4 bases from V and 7 from J, leaving 10 bases between them. There are 11 residues in the CDR3. CDR1 and CDR2 (germline): DFQATT, SNEGSKA (reference sequence). Here the CDR3 reads CSANPNIGYTF. For the CDR3, the DNA is TGCAGTGCTAACCCAAACATTGGCTACACCTTC.

This sequence joins TRBV5-6 and TRBJ1-3, with D maybe TRBD1 (5 bases). With 3 bases removed from V and 0 bases from J, the gap between germline ends came to 10 bases. This CDR3 has 15 amino acids. Germline V gene lookup returns CDR1 SGHDT and CDR2 YYEEEE. This CDR3 reads CASSWGGVSGNTIYF. In DNA form, the CDR3 reads TGTGCCAGCAGCTGGGGGGGGGTCTCTGGAAACACCATATATTTT.

This clonotype was counted at least ten times. V is TRBV2 and J is TRBJ1-3; D not certain. The V gene lost 3 bases and the J gene lost 3 bases, with 6 bases spanning the gap. The CDR3 length is 13 residues. Germline V gene data show CDR1 as SNHLY and CDR2 as FYNNEI. The CDR3 nucleotides read TGTGCCAGCAGTGAGGCTGATGGAAACACCATATATTTT. As protein: CASSEADGNTIYF.

This clonotype was seen repeatedly, ten times or more. J is TRBJ1-5 and V is TRBV5-1; TRBD1 matches at 9 bases. This CDR3 region has 15 residues. Germline CDR1 SGHRS, CDR2 YFSETQ. With 4 bases clipped from V and 1 base from J, the junction kept 3 bases outside the gene matches. CDR3 amino acids: CASSLGTGSNQPQHF. In DNA, the CDR3 is TGCGCCAGCAGCCTAGGGACAGGGAGCAATCAGCCCCAGCATTTT.

This clonotype was seen at least ten times. This chain uses TRBV10-3 with TRBJ2-1; 8 bases are a match to TRBD1. The V segment lost 6 bases and the J segment 8 bases; nucleotides outside the gene matches: 3. Germline-derived CDR1 and CDR2 are ENHRY and SYGVKD. The CDR3 is 12 amino acids. CDR3 in amino acids: CAISLTGDEQFF. CDR3 nucleotide sequence: TGTGCCATCAGCCTGACAGGGGATGAGCAGTTCTTC.

This clonotype has a count of ten or more. The V and J genes are TRBV5-1 and TRBJ2-7; 9 bases line up with TRBD1. The CDR3 totals 14 residues. The V gene end was trimmed by 4 bases and the J gene end by 3 bases; junction bases not matched to a gene: 5. The germline CDR1 and CDR2 sequences are SGHRS and YFSETQ. The CDR3 DNA reads as TGCGCCAGCAGCCCTGGGACAGGGCTCTACGAGCAGTACTTC. Its protein is CASSPGTGLYEQYF.

The sample holds a few counts of this clonotype. V is TRBV7-9 and J is TRBJ1-5; no clear D gene. Between the trimmed V and J ends, which lost 3 bases and 9 bases, there was a span of 12 bases. The germline V gene has CDR1 SEHNR and CDR2 FQNEAQ (reference sequence). CDR3 length equals 13 residues. The CDR3 nucleotides are TGTGCCAGCAGCTTGGGCGTCGATCGGCCCCAGCATTTT. Translated: CASSLGVDRPQHF.

The table lists this clonotype with a few counts. V usage is TRBV19 and J usage is TRBJ2-1, with a weak D call TRBD1 (5 bases). Germline CDR1 is LNHDA and CDR2 is SQIVND (reference sequence). V dropped 2 bases and J dropped 10 bases, with 9 bases sitting between them. The CDR3 runs to 12 residues. This CDR3 is CASSINQGEQFF. The DNA for the CDR3 is TGTGCCAGTAGTATAAATCAGGGCGAGCAGTTCTTC.

This clonotype came up many times. The V gene is TRBV2, the J gene TRBJ2-5, with D possibly being TRBD2 (5 bases). Trimming took 4 bases from V and 10 from J, leaving 22 bases between them. This CDR3 contains 15 residues. CDR1 and CDR2 from the germline V gene are SNHLY and FYNNEI. The CDR3 region has the DNA TGTGCCAGCAGTGGTAGACTGAGCTTTCGTCGGGACCAGTACTTC. This gives the protein CASSGRLSFRRDQYF.

The table lists this clonotype with many counts. V is TRBV20-1 and J is TRBJ2-1; D gene unclear. The CDR3 is made up of 12 amino acids. Trimming removed 2 bases at V and 8 bases at J, with 10 bases between. The germline gives CDR1 DFQATT, CDR2 SNEGSKA (reference sequence). The chain's CDR3 is CSARLWGYEQFF. As DNA, the CDR3 is TGCAGTGCTAGACTGTGGGGATATGAGCAGTTCTTC.

At least ten counts were recorded for this clonotype. The rearrangement uses TRBV29-1 and TRBJ2-1; the D gene is possibly TRBD1 (6 bases). The CDR3 length is 12 residues. Trimming left V 8 bases short and J 8 bases short, with 16 bases between. Germline CDR1 is SQVTM and CDR2 is ANQGSEA. The CDR3 is CSPTTSGDEQFF. DNA of the CDR3: TGCAGCCCCACAACCTCAGGGGATGAGCAGTTCTTC.

Comments on this clonotype: This could be a read error, since a much larger clone is one nucleotide away. The rearrangement links TRBV15 to TRBJ2-5; D might be TRBD1 or TRBD2, each matching 6 bases. The V gene lost 8 bases and the J gene lost 3 bases, with 16 bases spanning the gap. Germline V gene data show CDR1 as LNHNV and CDR2 as YYDKDF (reference sequence). The CDR3 length is 14 residues. CDR3 loop: CATALGGREETQYF. CDR3 nucleotides: TGTGCCACCGCCCTGGGGGGCAGGGAAGAGACCCAGTACTTC.

This clonotype was counted at least ten times. This chain connects TRBV5-1 to TRBJ2-3; maybe TRBD1 (6 bases). V was pared by 7 bases and J by 0 bases, with 12 bases between. Germline values: CDR1 SGHRS, CDR2 YFSETQ. This CDR3 has 14 amino acids. The CDR3 sequence is CASAKQGSTDTQYF. The CDR3, as DNA: TGCGCCAGCGCGAAACAGGGTAGCACAGATACGCAGTATTTT. The full variable domain, with the rest looked up from reference TRBV5-1 and TRBJ2-3, is KAGVTQTPRYLIKTRGQQVTLSCSPISGHRSVSWYQQTPGQGLQFLFEYFSETQRNKGNFPGRFSGRQFSNSRSEMNVSTLELGDSALYLCASAKQGSTDTQYFGPGTRLTVL.

Concerning this clonotype: Possible read error: a much larger clone is one base away. The chain carries TRBV12-3 or TRBV12-4 and TRBJ1-6; 7 positions agree with TRBD1. This CDR3 is 14 amino acids long. The CDR3 DNA sequence: TGTGCCAGCAGTTTAGAGGGGGCAGGATCACCCCCCCACTTT. It specifies CASSLEGAGSPPHF.

There are many counts of this clonotype. The chain recombines TRBV7-8 with TRBJ2-4; perhaps D is TRBD1 or TRBD2 (6 bases each). V lost 0 bases and J 6 bases, leaving 15 bases between the germline ends. Germline-derived CDR1 and CDR2 are SGHVS and FQNEAQ. This CDR3 has 16 amino acids. Here the CDR3 reads CASSLAGGRDINIQYF. The CDR3 DNA follows: TGTGCCAGCAGCTTAGCGGGGGGCCGGGACATAAACATTCAGTACTTC.

V and J are TRBV6-1 and TRBJ1-3; D is unclear. The germline V gene encodes CDR1 MNHNS and CDR2 SASEGT. This CDR3 comprises 11 residues. Trimming left V 7 bases short and J 8 bases short, with 9 bases between. Here the CDR3 DNA reads TGTGCCAGCACCCCTGGGGACACCATATATTTT. As protein: CASTPGDTIYF.

This clonotype came up many times. The chain recombines TRBV6-1 with TRBJ2-1; 16 nucleotides align to TRBD2. Trimming took 4 bases from V and 3 from J; bases not matched to a gene: 9. Germline V CDR1 and CDR2: MNHNS, SASEGT. The CDR3 is made up of 19 amino acids. Here the CDR3 reads CASSAGTSGRAFIYNEQFF. CDR3 nucleotides: TGTGCCAGCAGTGCCGGGACTAGCGGGAGGGCCTTCATCTACAATGAGCAGTTCTTC.

This clonotype was observed a few times. The gene calls are TRBV28 and TRBJ2-7; 10 nucleotides match TRBD2. The CDR3 runs 15 residues. Germline V gene lookup returns CDR1 MDHEN and CDR2 SYDVKM. J was trimmed by 3 bases and V by 5 bases; bases with no gene match: 7. The CDR3 DNA follows: TGTGCCAGCAGTCGGGTGGCTAGCGGGAGCTACGAGCAGTACTTC. Protein product: CASSRVASGSYEQYF. Variable domain in full (rest from reference TRBV28 and TRBJ2-7): DVKVTQSSRYLVKRTGEKVFLECVQDMDHENMFWYRQDPGLGLRLIYFSYDVKMKEKGDIPEGYSVSREKKERFSLILESASTNQTSMYLCASSRVASGSYEQYFGPGTRLTVT.

This clonotype was recorded a few times. The chain joins TRBV6-1 to TRBJ2-3, with D possibly being TRBD2 (6 bases). The CDR3 runs to 15 residues. V was clipped by 8 bases and J by 0 bases, with 15 bases between them. Germline V gives CDR1 MNHNS, CDR2 SASEGT. In DNA form, the CDR3 reads TGTGCCAGCGGCGAGTGGGACTCCAGCACAGATACGCAGTATTTT. Residues: CASGEWDSSTDTQYF.

This clonotype was detected many times. The gene calls are TRBV12-3 or TRBV12-4 and TRBJ2-2; no reliable D call. Trimming removed 2 bases at V and 6 bases at J, with 10 bases between. This CDR3 is 14 amino acids long. The CDR3 nucleotides read TGTGCCAGCAGTTTAATACCGCTACCCGGGGAGCTGTTTTTT. This encodes CASSLIPLPGELFF.

In its sample, this clonotype was seen many times. This chain links TRBV6-1 with TRBJ2-5; TRBD1 might be the D (6 bases). V gave up 7 bases and J gave up 1 base, with 10 bases separating them. The CDR3 totals 13 residues. Germline CDR1 and CDR2: MNHNS and SASEGT. The CDR3 reads CASNLDSQETQYF. The CDR3 nucleotides read TGTGCCAGCAACCTGGACAGCCAAGAGACCCAGTACTTC.

This clonotype was observed many times. The chain couples TRBV6-1 to TRBJ2-5; 9 nucleotides match TRBD2. V dropped 7 bases and J dropped 3; count of bases not matched to a gene: 12. The V gene's germline CDR1 is MNHNS and CDR2 SASEGT. This CDR3 spans 16 amino acids. CDR3 in DNA: TGTGCCAGCACCCCGAGTAGCGGGAGAGATAAAGAGACCCAGTACTTC. Residues: CASTPSSGRDKETQYF.